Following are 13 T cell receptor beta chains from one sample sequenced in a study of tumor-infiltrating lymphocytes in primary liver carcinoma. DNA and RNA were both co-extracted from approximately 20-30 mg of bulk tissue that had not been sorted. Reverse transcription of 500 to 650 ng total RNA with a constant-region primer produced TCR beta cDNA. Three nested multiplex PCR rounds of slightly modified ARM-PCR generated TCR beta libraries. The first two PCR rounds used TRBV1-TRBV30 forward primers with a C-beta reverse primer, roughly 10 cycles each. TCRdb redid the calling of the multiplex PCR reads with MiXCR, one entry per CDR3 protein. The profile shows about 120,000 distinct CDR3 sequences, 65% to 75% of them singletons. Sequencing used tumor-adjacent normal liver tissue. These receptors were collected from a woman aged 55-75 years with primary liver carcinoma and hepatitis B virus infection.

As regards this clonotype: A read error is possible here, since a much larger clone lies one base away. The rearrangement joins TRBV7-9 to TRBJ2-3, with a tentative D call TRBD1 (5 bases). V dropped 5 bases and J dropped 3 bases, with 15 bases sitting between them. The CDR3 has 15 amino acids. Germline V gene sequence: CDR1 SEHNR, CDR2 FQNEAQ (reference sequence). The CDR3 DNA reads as TGTGCCAGCAGCCCAGCAGGGTTGTGGACAGATACGCAGTATTTT. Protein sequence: CASSPAGLWTDTQYF.

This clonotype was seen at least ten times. The CDR3 region has the DNA TGTGCCAGCAGCTTAGCAGGGGGACAGTTCTACGAGCAGTACTTC. This sequence encodes CASSLAGGQFYEQYF. This chain links TRBV7-9 with TRBJ2-7, with 7 nucleotides matching TRBD1. The germline V gene has CDR1 SEHNR and CDR2 FQNEAQ (reference sequence). The CDR3 length is 15 residues. Trimming took 0 bases from V and 3 from J; bases not matched to a gene: 5.

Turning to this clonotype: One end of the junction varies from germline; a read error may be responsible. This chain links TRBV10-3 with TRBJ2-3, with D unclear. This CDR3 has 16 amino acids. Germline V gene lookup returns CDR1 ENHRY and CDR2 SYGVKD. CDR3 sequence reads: CAISESTWRSTASQYF. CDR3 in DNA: TGTGCTATCAGTGAGTCGACTTGGCGGAGCACAGCTTCGCAGTATTTT.

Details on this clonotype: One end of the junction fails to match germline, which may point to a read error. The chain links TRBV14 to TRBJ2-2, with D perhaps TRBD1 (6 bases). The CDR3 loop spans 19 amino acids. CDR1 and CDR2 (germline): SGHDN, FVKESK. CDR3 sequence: CASGQGLGQRTSSTWELFF. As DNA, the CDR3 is TGCGCCAGCGGCCAAGGGCTCGGACAGCGCACTAGTTCCACCTGGGAGCTGTTTTTT.

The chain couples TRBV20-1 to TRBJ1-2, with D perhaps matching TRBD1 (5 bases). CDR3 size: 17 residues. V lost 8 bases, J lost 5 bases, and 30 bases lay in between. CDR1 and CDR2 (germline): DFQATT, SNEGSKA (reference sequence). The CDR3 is CSTRSQLRDGRLYGYTF. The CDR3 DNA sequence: TGCAGTACGCGAAGCCAACTCCGGGACGGCCGACTTTATGGCTACACCTTC.

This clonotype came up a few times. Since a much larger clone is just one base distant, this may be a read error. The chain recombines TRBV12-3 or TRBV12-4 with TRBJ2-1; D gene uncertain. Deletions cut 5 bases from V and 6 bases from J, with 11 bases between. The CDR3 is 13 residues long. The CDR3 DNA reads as TGTGCCAGCAGTCCCAGTAGGTGCAATGAGCAGTTCTTC. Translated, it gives CASSPSRCNEQFF.

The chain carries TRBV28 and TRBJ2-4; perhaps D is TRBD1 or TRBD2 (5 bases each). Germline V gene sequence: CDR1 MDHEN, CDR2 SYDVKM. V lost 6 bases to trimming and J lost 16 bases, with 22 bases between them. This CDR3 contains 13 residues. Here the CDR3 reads CASSAPRGEEQYF. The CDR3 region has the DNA TGTGCCAGCAGCGCTCCAAGGGGAGAGGAACAATACTTC.

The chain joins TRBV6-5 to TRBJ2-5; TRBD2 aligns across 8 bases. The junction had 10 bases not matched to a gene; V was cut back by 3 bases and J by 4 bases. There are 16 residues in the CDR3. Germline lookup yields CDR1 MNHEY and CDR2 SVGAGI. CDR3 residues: CASSYRNSGNRETQYF. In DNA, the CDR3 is TGTGCCAGCAGTTATCGGAATAGCGGGAACCGAGAGACCCAGTACTTC.

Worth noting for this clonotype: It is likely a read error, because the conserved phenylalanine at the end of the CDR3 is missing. Here the CDR3 reads CASSPGGPYEQYL. The CDR3, as DNA: TGTGCCAGCAGCCCCGGGGGGCCCTATGAGCAGTACTTA. This chain connects TRBV11-2 to TRBJ2-7; D might be TRBD2 (7 bases). Germline assignment: CDR1 SGHAT and CDR2 FQNNGV. This CDR3 has 13 amino acids.

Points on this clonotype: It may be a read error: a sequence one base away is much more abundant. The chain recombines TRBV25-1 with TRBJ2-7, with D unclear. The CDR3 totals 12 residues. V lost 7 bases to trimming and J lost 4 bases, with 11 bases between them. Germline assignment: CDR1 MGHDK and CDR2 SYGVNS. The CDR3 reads CASTPHGYEQYF. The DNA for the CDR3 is TGTGCCAGCACCCCCCACGGTTACGAGCAGTACTTC.

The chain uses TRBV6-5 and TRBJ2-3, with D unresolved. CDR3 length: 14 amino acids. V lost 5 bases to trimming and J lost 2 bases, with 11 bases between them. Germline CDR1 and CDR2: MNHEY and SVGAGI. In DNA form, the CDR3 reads TGTGCCAGCAGTATCAGCTGGACCACAGATACGCAGTATTTT. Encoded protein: CASSISWTTDTQYF.

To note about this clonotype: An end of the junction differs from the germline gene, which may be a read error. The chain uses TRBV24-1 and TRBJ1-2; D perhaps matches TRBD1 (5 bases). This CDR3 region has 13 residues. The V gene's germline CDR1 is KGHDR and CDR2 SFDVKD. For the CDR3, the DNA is TGTACCACCAGTGATCCTGGACAAAGGGGCTACACCTTC. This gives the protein CTTSDPGQRGYTF.

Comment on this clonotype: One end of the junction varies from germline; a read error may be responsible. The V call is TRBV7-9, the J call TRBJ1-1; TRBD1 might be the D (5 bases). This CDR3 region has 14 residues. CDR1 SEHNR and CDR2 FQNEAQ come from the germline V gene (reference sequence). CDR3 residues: CASIGGGRGTEAFF. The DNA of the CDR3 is TGCGCCAGCATCGGTGGGGGGAGGGGCACTGAAGCTTTCTTT.